Each of the 18 T cell receptor beta chains below was sequenced from the same sample in a study of STAT5B mutations in CD4+ large granular lymphocyte leukemia. Libraries were prepared by immunoSEQ multiplex PCR; TCRdb keeps only in-frame clonotypes and omits some of them. The repertoire consists of around 30,000 clones, with around 74% occurring once and the leading ten covering 0.29%. The sample was CD4+ T cells from blood buffy coats. These receptors all come from a human donor in good health.

The chain has TRBV2 and TRBJ2-7; D unresolved. The CDR3 loop spans 15 amino acids. Germline V gene data show CDR1 as SNHLY and CDR2 as FYNNEI. V was shortened by 5 bases and J by 3 bases, with 17 bases between the two germline ends. CDR3: CASSSRVGGFYEQYF. CDR3 DNA: TGTGCCAGCAGTTCCAGAGTAGGCGGATTCTACGAGCAGTACTTC.

In this sample, this clone turned up once. V is TRBV4-2 and J is TRBJ2-2; 7 nucleotides align to TRBD2. Germline V gene lookup returns CDR1 LGHNA and CDR2 YNFKEQ. The CDR3 extends over 18 amino acids. The ends lost 1 base at V and 2 bases at J; junction bases unmatched: 10. Here the CDR3 DNA reads TGTGCCAGCAGCCAAGTCGGATATGGGACTACTAACACCGGGGAGCTGTTTTTT. This translates into CASSQVGYGTTNTGELFF.

The chain recombines TRBV7-9 with TRBJ1-2, with D perhaps matching TRBD1 (6 bases). The CDR3 has 12 residues. The ends were cut back, 8 bases at V and 4 bases at J, with 11 bases in the middle. Germline V gene lookup returns CDR1 SEHNR and CDR2 FQNEAQ (reference sequence). The CDR3 DNA reads TGTGCCAGCGGCGGACAGTTCTATGGCTACACCTTC. Translation: CASGGQFYGYTF.

CDR3 sequence: CASSLGGGGFNEQYF. CDR3 DNA: TGTGCCAGCAGCCTCGGCGGGGGGGGATTTAACGAGCAGTACTTC. The gene calls are TRBV5-5 and TRBJ2-7, with TRBD2 identical over 9 bases. This CDR3 has 15 amino acids. V trimming: 4 bases; J trimming: 5 bases; junction bases outside the gene matches: 10. Germline CDR1 and CDR2: SGHKS and YYEKEE (reference sequence).

The gene calls are TRBV5-1 and TRBJ2-7; D ambiguous. The germline CDR1 and CDR2 sequences are SGHRS and YFSETQ. The V gene lost 3 bases and the J gene lost 2 bases, with 3 bases spanning the gap. CDR3 length: 11 residues. CDR3 residues: CASSSTYEQYF. The CDR3 nucleotides are TGCGCCAGCAGCTCTACCTACGAGCAGTACTTC.

CDR3 amino acids: CASSPLIAGAVSYNEQFF. CDR3 nucleotide sequence: TGTGCCAGCAGCCCGCTAATAGCGGGAGCCGTTTCCTACAATGAGCAGTTCTTC. The genes are TRBV7-9 and TRBJ2-1; 9 bases match TRBD2. The CDR3 sequence is 18 residues long. With V trimmed by 5 bases and J by 1 base, 12 bases remained unmatched. Germline values: CDR1 SEHNR, CDR2 FQNEAQ (reference sequence). The whole variable domain, filled in from reference TRBV7-9 and TRBJ2-1, reads DTGVSQNPRHKITKRGQNVTFRCDPISEHNRLYWYRQTLGQGPEFLTYFQNEAQLEKSRLLSDRFSAERPKGSFSTLEIQRTEQGDSAMYLCASSPLIAGAVSYNEQFFGPGTRLTVL.

The chain employs TRBV19 and TRBJ1-5; D gene ambiguous. Trimming cost V 3 bases and J 1 base, with 25 bases left between them. Germline V CDR1 and CDR2: LNHDA, SQIVND (reference sequence). The CDR3 is 20 residues long. In nucleotides, the CDR3 is TGTGCCAGTAGTATCGGGGAGCCCCACGATGGGCGTACAAGCAATCAGCCCCAGCATTTT. Translation: CASSIGEPHDGRTSNQPQHF.

This clone was counted only a few times. The chain combines TRBV7-2 with TRBJ1-2; TRBD1 matches at 8 bases. This CDR3 has 16 amino acids. Germline V gene data show CDR1 as SGHTA and CDR2 as FQGNSA. Germline trimming cut 0 bases from V and 4 bases from J; bases unmatched to any gene: 7. In nucleotides, the CDR3 is TGTGCCAGCAGCTTAGCGGAGGCGACAGGGGCCTATGGCTACACCTTC. Amino acids: CASSLAEATGAYGYTF.

This chain uses TRBV6-5 with TRBJ1-6, with 9 nucleotides matching TRBD1. This CDR3 region has 15 residues. V was pared by 0 bases and J by 9 bases, with 3 bases of the junction left unmatched. Germline V gene data show CDR1 as MNHEY and CDR2 as SVGAGI. Here the CDR3 DNA reads TGTGCCAGCAGTTACTCGGGACAGGGATTTTCACCCCTCCACTTT. Amino acids: CASSYSGQGFSPLHF.

This chain links TRBV6-6 with TRBJ1-1; D may be TRBD1 (6 bases). Trimming left V 0 bases short and J 3 bases short, with 8 bases between. CDR1 and CDR2 (germline): MNHNY, SVGAGI (reference sequence). This CDR3 region has 14 residues. In DNA form, the CDR3 reads TGTGCCAGCAGTTACTCGAGGGGGGACACTGAAGCTTTCTTT. Its translation is CASSYSRGDTEAFF.

The CDR3 DNA is TGTGCCAGTAACTCTGCAGGCAGCTATGGCTACACCTTC. Protein sequence: CASNSAGSYGYTF. The V gene is TRBV19, the J gene TRBJ1-2, with D uncertain. The CDR3 length is 13 residues. The V gene lost 7 bases and the J gene lost 4 bases, with 13 bases spanning the gap. Germline CDR1 and CDR2: LNHDA and SQIVND (reference sequence).

J is TRBJ2-1 and V is TRBV5-1; TRBD1 is a possible D gene (5 bases). The CDR3 consists of 15 residues. Trimming removed 4 bases from V and 0 bases from J, with 11 bases in between. CDR1 is SGHRS and CDR2 is YFSETQ in the germline V gene. The CDR3 sequence: CASSRRGASYNEQFF. The CDR3 DNA reads TGCGCCAGCAGCCGCCGTGGGGCCTCCTACAATGAGCAGTTCTTC.

The rearrangement links TRBV11-3 to TRBJ2-3; the match to TRBD2 covers 11 bases. Germline V lookup: CDR1 SGHNT, CDR2 YENEEA. This CDR3 spans 15 amino acids. V lost 3 bases to trimming and J lost 3 bases; unmatched junction nucleotides: 2. The CDR3 nucleotides are TGTGCCAGCAGCTTCCGACTAGCGGGAACAGATACGCAGTATTTT. Protein sequence: CASSFRLAGTDTQYF.

This clone was seen a few times. CDR3 in DNA: TGTGCCAGCAGCTTAGATCGGGCAGCCACTTACGAGCAGTACTTC. This sequence encodes CASSLDRAATYEQYF. This chain connects TRBV11-3 to TRBJ2-7; D is unresolved. Germline loops: CDR1 SGHNT, CDR2 YENEEA. The CDR3 is 15 residues long. V shed 0 bases and J shed 4 bases, with 13 bases lying between them.

The V and J genes are TRBV6-5 and TRBJ2-7; D perhaps matches TRBD1 (5 bases). Germline V lookup: CDR1 MNHEY, CDR2 SVGAGI. V dropped 2 bases and J dropped 4 bases, with 12 bases sitting between them. This CDR3 contains 14 residues. The CDR3 DNA follows: TGTGCCAGCAGTTACCGAGACAGCCTATACGAGCAGTACTTC. Its protein is CASSYRDSLYEQYF.

This chain joins TRBV7-2 and TRBJ2-3; 12 bases align to TRBD2. The V segment lost 0 bases and the J segment 2 bases; nucleotides outside the gene matches: 18. Germline V gene lookup returns CDR1 SGHTA and CDR2 FQGNSA. The CDR3 has 22 residues. CDR3 in amino acids: CASSLALPLLAGGPSPTDTQYF. DNA for the CDR3: TGTGCCAGCAGCTTAGCGCTTCCTCTGCTAGCGGGAGGGCCGTCCCCCACAGATACGCAGTATTTT.

The rearrangement uses TRBV4-2 and TRBJ1-2, with D possibly matching TRBD1 (6 bases). The CDR3 sequence is 16 residues long. Per germline, CDR1 LGHNA and CDR2 YNFKEQ. Between the trimmed V and J ends, which lost 0 bases and 5 bases, there was a span of 16 bases. The CDR3 protein is CASSQEAETGLYGYTF. The CDR3 DNA sequence: TGTGCCAGCAGCCAAGAGGCGGAGACAGGACTTTATGGCTACACCTTC.

CDR3 in DNA: TGCGCCAGCAGCTTGGGTGTCGGGGCCGGAGAGACCCAGTACTTC. This sequence encodes CASSLGVGAGETQYF. V is TRBV5-1 and J is TRBJ2-5; TRBD1 or TRBD2 may be the D gene (5 bases each). Per the germline V gene, CDR1 is SGHRS and CDR2 is YFSETQ. This CDR3 comprises 15 residues. Trimming removed 0 bases from V and 4 bases from J, with 13 bases in between. Filled out from reference TRBV5-1 and TRBJ2-5, the complete variable domain reads KAGVTQTPRYLIKTRGQQVTLSCSPISGHRSVSWYQQTPGQGLQFLFEYFSETQRNKGNFPGRFSGRQFSNSRSEMNVSTLELGDSALYLCASSLGVGAGETQYFGPGTRLLVL.